This T cell receptor beta chain was recorded in a study of T cell repertoires in cytomegalovirus infection. Overall study results and limits: CMV carriers having the relevant HLA were flagged by cumulative public TCR beta family frequency.

As concerns this clonotype: Its target is unknown.

TCRdb reprocessed the reads via MiXCR and lists one record per CDR3 protein. The sample consists of approximately 730,000 distinct CDR3 sequences, 25% to 35% of them appearing once. From germline, CDR1 is SGHTA and CDR2 FQGTGA. Trimming removed 3 bases from V and 6 bases from J; junction bases left unmatched: 5. The CDR3 has 14 residues. The sequencing here drew on cultured CD8+ T cells from PBMCs, taken from culture after CMV antigen stimulation. This chain joins TRBV7-3 and TRBJ2-3; 8 positions match TRBD1. This clonotype was sampled from a human donor in good health (CMV status not recorded). Some clones in this sample may be carry-over from other donors' samples. CDR3 in DNA: TGTGCCAGCAGCTTCCAGGGGGCAGCTGATACGCAGTATTTT. Protein sequence: CASSFQGAADTQYF. Looking up the rest from reference TRBV7-3 and TRBJ2-3 gives the full variable domain: GAGVSQTPSNKVTEKGKYVELRCDPISGHTALYWYRQSLGQGPEFLIYFQGTGAADDSGLPNDRFFAVRPEGSVSTLKIQRTERGDSAVYLCASSFQGAADTQYFGPGTRLTVL.